The 9 T cell receptor beta chains given below trace back to one sample, sequenced in a study of molecular identifiers for immune sequencing clone quantification. TCRdb fed the PCR reads into MiXCR, producing one record per CDR3 protein. The sample lists about 640,000 distinct CDR3 sequences; just under 20% were seen once. Sequencing used naive CD8+ T cells from blood, with Jurkat cell RNA spiked in. Indicated subset: FACS-sorted CD8+CD4-CCR7+CD45RA+ naive T cells. All receptors derive from a human donor in good health. Some libraries in this study had Jurkat cell RNA spiked in.

The chain combines TRBV28 with TRBJ2-2; TRBD1 agrees at 8 bases. Per the germline V gene, CDR1 is MDHEN and CDR2 is SYDVKM. The CDR3 runs 16 residues. Unmatched junction bases numbered 7, after V lost 1 base and J lost 6 bases. The CDR3 here is CASSLLGTGLPGELFF. DNA of the CDR3: TGTGCCAGCAGTTTATTGGGGACAGGCTTGCCCGGGGAGCTGTTTTTT.

This clonotype has only one observation. One base away lies a much larger clone, so this may be a sequencing read error. V gene TRBV3-1 combines with J gene TRBJ1-1; unclear D gene. With 6 bases removed from V and 3 bases from J, the gap between germline ends came to 14 bases. Germline V lookup: CDR1 LGHDT, CDR2 YNNKEL (reference sequence). This CDR3 contains 14 residues. CDR3 residues: CASRSDVMDTEAFF. CDR3 bases: TGTGCCAGCAGGTCAGACGTGATGGACACTGAAGCTTTCTTT.

This clonotype was picked up many times. J is TRBJ1-5 and V is TRBV2; 7 bases are a match to TRBD1. The CDR3 length is 17 residues. Losses at the gene ends were 0 bases for V and 1 base for J; bases not matched to a gene: 6. Germline V lookup: CDR1 SNHLY, CDR2 FYNNEI. CDR3: CASSEAHRGRSNQPQHF. The CDR3 nucleotides read TGTGCCAGCAGTGAAGCGCACAGGGGACGGAGCAATCAGCCCCAGCATTTT.

This clonotype has a count of ten or more. The V and J genes are TRBV6-5 and TRBJ1-4, with D unclear. The CDR3 has 14 residues. CDR1 is MNHEY and CDR2 is SVGAGI in the germline V gene. V was clipped by 3 bases and J by 7 bases, with 12 bases between them. The CDR3 DNA follows: TGTGCCAGCAGTTATCGGGCCTTTCCTGAAAAACTGTTTTTT. It yields the protein CASSYRAFPEKLFF.

The chain joins TRBV21-1 to TRBJ2-1; the D call in the table, TRBD2, was not verified against the DNA. TRBV21-1 is recorded as a pseudogene. The CDR3 totals 16 residues. CDR3 in amino acids: CASSTGGLAEINEQFF. DNA for the CDR3: TGTGCCAGCAGCACCGGGGGACTAGCGGAAATCAATGAGCAGTTCTTC.

On this clonotype itself: Being one base from a much bigger clone, this may be a read error. The chain links TRBV5-5 to TRBJ2-7, with TRBD2 identical over 15 bases. The CDR3 is made up of 15 amino acids. The germline V gene encodes CDR1 SGHKS and CDR2 YYEKEE (reference sequence). CDR3 DNA: TGTGCCAGCGGCTTGGGACTAGCGGGGGGCGACGAGCAGTACTTC. Its protein product is CASGLGLAGGDEQYF.

Turning to this clonotype: This sequence may be a read error, since a much larger clone differs from it by one base. The J gene is TRBJ2-5, the V gene TRBV2, with 8 bases lining up with TRBD1. Germline V gene data show CDR1 as SNHLY and CDR2 as FYNNEI. This CDR3 is 12 amino acids long. The CDR3, as DNA: TGTGCCAGCGGGACAGGCTTGGAGACCCAGCACTTC. Amino acids: CASGTGLETQHF.

About this clonotype: This may be a read error, as it is one base from a much larger clone. The rearrangement links TRBV19 to TRBJ2-7; tentative D call: TRBD1 (6 bases). V lost 2 bases and J lost 9, with 14 bases in between. Germline V CDR1 and CDR2: LNHDA, SQIVND (reference sequence). The CDR3 covers 13 residues. CDR3 in amino acids: CASSIIGRDTQYF. The CDR3 DNA is TGTGCCAGTAGTATAATCGGAAGGGACACGCAGTACTTC.

This clonotype was observed at least ten times. The chain employs TRBV9 and TRBJ2-7; D gene ambiguous. CDR1 is SGDLS and CDR2 is YYNGEE in the germline V gene. V was clipped by 3 bases and J by 5 bases, with 9 bases between them. The CDR3 covers 12 residues. CDR3: CASSDPRHEQYF. The CDR3 DNA follows: TGTGCCAGCAGCGACCCCCGACACGAGCAGTACTTC.